This T cell receptor beta chain was observed in a study of blood T cell repertoires in COVID-19. Study information: The origin of the acute and convalescent COVID-19 samples was the United States, Italy and Spain. T cells, B-cell-depleted T cells, or PBMCs provided the cDNA or gDNA that served as material.

The CDR3 is 14 amino acids. V lost 0 bases to trimming and J lost 4 bases; unmatched junction nucleotides: 2. Germline V gene sequence: CDR1 MNHNS, CDR2 SASEGT. Original processing methods: How many nucleated cells were present was estimated from reference gene primer amplification. Repertoires were generated with immunoSEQ multiplex PCR, while TCRdb's copy carries only in-frame clones and drops some. D and trimming come from the DNA, and the V and J calls and clone size come from that table. The sample records roughly 220,000 clones, roughly 85% being singletons. The source is a man between 25 and 39 years old who had recovered from COVID-19. The V call is TRBV6-1, the J call TRBJ2-7, with TRBD1 matching 8 bases. The sample comprised peripheral blood. The CDR3 nucleotides are TGTGCCAGCAGTGAAGCGAGACAGGGGTACGAGCAGTACTTC. It specifies CASSEARQGYEQYF.